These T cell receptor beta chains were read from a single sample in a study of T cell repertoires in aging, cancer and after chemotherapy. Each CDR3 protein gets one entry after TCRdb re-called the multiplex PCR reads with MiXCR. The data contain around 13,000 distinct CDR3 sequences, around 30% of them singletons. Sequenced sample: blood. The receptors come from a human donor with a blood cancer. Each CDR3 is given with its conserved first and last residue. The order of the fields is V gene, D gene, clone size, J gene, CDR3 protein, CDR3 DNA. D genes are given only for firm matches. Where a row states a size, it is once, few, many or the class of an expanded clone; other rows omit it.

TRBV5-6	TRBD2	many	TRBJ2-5	CASSLFKLAETQYF	TGTGCCAGCAGCTTGTTCAAACTAGCGGAGACCCAGTACTTC
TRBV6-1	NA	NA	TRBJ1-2	CASRPAGQAYGYIF	TGTGCCAGCAGACCCGCGGGACAAGCCTATGGCTACATCTTC
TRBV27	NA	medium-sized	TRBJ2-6	CASSFDGSGANVLTF	TGTGCCAGCAGTTTTGACGGCTCTGGGGCCAACGTCCTGACTTTC
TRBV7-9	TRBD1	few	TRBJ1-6	CASSLAGQGTSPLHF	TGTGCCAGCAGCTTGGCGGGACAGGGGACTTCACCCCTCCACTTT
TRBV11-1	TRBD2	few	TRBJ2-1	CASSLGIAGGPYNEQFF	TGTGCCAGCAGCTTAGGAATAGCGGGGGGCCCTTACAATGAGCAGTTCTTC
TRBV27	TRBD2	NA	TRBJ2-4	CASSSGGVAKNIQYF	TGTGCCAGCAGTTCCGGGGGGGTAGCCAAAAACATTCAGTACTTC
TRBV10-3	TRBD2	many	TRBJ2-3	CAISALLAANTDTQYF	TGTGCCATCAGTGCATTACTAGCGGCAAACACAGATACGCAGTATTTT
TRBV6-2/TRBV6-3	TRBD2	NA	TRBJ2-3	CASSLAGGPTDTQYF	TGTGCCAGCAGCCTAGCGGGAGGGCCTACAGATACGCAGTATTTT
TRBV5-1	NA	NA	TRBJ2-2	CASRPLQNTGELFF	TGCGCCAGCAGACCTCTCCAAAACACCGGGGAGCTGTTTTTT
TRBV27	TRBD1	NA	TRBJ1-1	CASNRRTGNTEAFF	TGTGCCAGCAACCGACGGACAGGGAACACTGAAGCTTTCTTT
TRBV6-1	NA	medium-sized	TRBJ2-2	CASSGTTDTGELFF	TGTGCCAGCAGTGGGACAACCGACACCGGGGAGCTGTTTTTT
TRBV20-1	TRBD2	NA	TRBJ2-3	CSARPLLAGVTSTDTQYF	TGCAGTGCTAGGCCCCTTTTAGCGGGGGTTACTAGCACAGATACGCAGTATTTT
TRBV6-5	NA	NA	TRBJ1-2	CASSESGVYGYTF	TGTGCCAGCAGTGAGTCGGGCGTCTATGGCTACACCTTC
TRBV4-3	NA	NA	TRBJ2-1	CASSQDTGSSYNEQFF	TGCGCCAGCAGCCAAGATACCGGTAGCTCCTACAATGAGCAGTTCTTC
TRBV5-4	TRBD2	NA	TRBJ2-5	CASTRGGLETQYF	TGTGCCAGCACCCGGGGGGGCCTGGAGACCCAGTACTTC
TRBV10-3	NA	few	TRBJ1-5	CAISELNQPQHF	TGTGCCATCAGTGAGCTGAATCAGCCCCAGCATTTT
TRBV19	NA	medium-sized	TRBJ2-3	CASSTREGHTDTQYF	TGTGCCAGTAGTACTAGAGAGGGCCACACAGATACGCAGTATTTT
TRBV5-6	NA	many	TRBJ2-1	CASSRTASSSYNEQFF	TGTGCCAGCAGCAGGACAGCTTCTAGCTCCTACAATGAGCAGTTCTTC
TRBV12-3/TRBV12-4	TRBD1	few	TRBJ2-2	CASSPDRGVITGELFF	TGTGCCAGCAGTCCCGACAGGGGGGTGATCACCGGGGAGCTGTTTTTT
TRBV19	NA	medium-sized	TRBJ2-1	CASSRLASGGYNEQFF	TGTGCCAGTAGTAGGCTAGCGAGTGGAGGCTACAATGAGCAGTTCTTC
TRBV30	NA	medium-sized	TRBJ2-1	CAWSRGERRDYNEQFF	TGTGCCTGGAGTAGGGGAGAACGGCGGGACTACAATGAGCAGTTCTTC
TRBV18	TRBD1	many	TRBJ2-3	CASSLGQSTDTQYF	TGTGCCAGCTCATTGGGACAGAGCACAGATACGCAGTATTTT